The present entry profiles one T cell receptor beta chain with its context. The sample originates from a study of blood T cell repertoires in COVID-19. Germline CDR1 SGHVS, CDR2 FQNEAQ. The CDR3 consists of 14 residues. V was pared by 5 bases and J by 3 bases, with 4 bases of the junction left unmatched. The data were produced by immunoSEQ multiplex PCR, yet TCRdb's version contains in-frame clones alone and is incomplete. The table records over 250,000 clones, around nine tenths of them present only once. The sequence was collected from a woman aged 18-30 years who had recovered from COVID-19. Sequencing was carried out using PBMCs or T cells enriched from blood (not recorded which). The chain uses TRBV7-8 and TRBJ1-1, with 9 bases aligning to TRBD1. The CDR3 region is CASSPDRGYTEAFF. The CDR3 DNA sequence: TGTGCCAGCAGCCCCGACAGGGGGTACACTGAAGCTTTCTTT. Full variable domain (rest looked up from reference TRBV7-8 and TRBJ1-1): GAGVSQSPRYKVAKRGQDVALRCDPISGHVSLFWYQQALGQGPEFLTYFQNEAQLDKSGLPSDRFFAERPEGSVSTLKIQRTQQEDSAVYLCASSPDRGYTEAFFGQGTRLTVV.